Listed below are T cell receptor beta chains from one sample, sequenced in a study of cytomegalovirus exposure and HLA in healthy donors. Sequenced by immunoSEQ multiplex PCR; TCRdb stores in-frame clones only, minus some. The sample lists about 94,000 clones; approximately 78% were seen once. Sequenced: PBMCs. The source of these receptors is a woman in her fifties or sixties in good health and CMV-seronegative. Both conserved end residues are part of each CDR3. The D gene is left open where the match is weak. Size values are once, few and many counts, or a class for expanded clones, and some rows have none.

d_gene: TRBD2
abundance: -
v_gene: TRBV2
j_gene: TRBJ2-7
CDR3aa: CASRGLAGYEQYF
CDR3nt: TGTGCCAGCAGGGGTCTAGCGGGCTACGAGCAGTACTTC

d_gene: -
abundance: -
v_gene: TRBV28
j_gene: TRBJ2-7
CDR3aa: CASRKGVSYEQYF
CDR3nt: TGTGCCAGCAGGAAGGGGGTATCCTACGAGCAGTACTTC

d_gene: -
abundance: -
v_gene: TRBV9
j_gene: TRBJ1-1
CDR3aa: CASSVEQGGTEAFF
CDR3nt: TGTGCCAGCAGCGTAGAACAGGGCGGCACTGAAGCTTTCTTT

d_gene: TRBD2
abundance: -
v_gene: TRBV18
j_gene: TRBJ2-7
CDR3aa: CASSPRGGPGYEQYF
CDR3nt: TGTGCCAGCTCACCACGGGGAGGGCCAGGGTACGAGCAGTACTTC

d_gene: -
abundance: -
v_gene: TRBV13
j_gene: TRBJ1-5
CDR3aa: CASSRGNQPQHF
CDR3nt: TGTGCCAGCTCCAGGGGAAATCAGCCCCAGCATTTT

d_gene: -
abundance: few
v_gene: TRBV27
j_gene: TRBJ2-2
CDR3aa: CASGAYTGELFF
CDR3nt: TGTGCCAGTGGGGCCTACACCGGGGAGCTGTTTTTT

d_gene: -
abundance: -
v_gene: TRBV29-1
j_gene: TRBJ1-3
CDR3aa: CSVRTVGTRNTIYF
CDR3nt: TGCAGCGTCCGGACAGTGGGAACTAGAAACACCATATATTTT

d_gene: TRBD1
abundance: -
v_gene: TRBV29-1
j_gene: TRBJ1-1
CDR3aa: CSVRTGGDTEAFF
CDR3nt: TGCAGCGTTAGGACAGGGGGTGACACTGAAGCTTTCTTT

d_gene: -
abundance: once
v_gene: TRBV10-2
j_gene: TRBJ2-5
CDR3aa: CASSEESRETQYF
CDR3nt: TGCGCCAGCAGTGAAGAGTCCCGAGAGACCCAGTACTTC

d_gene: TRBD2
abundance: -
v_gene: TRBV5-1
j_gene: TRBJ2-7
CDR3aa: CASSSSGSSYEQYF
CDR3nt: TGCGCCAGCAGCTCTAGCGGGAGCTCCTACGAGCAGTACTTC

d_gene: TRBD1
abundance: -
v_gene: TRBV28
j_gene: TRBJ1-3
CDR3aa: CASSLTGGSGNTIYF
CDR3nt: TGTGCCAGCAGTTTAACAGGGGGTTCTGGAAACACCATATATTTT

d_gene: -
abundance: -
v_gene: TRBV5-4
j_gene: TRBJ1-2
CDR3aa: CASSSPAGGNYGYTF
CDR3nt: TGTGCCAGCAGCTCCCCCGCCGGGGGTAACTATGGCTACACCTTC

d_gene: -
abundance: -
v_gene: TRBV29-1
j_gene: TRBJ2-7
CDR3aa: CSVAGVGASEQYF
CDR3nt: TGCAGCGTTGCGGGCGTGGGGGCGAGTGAGCAGTACTTC

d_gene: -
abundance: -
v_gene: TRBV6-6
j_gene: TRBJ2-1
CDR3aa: CASTVGSSSYNEQFF
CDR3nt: TGTGCCAGCACCGTGGGCTCGAGCTCCTACAATGAGCAGTTCTTC

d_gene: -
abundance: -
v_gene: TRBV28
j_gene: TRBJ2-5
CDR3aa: CASKLGTSRVETQYF
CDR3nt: TGTGCCAGCAAATTGGGAACTAGCCGAGTGGAGACCCAGTACTTC

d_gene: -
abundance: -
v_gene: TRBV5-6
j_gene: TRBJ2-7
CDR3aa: CASSLSYSSSYEQYF
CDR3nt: TGTGCCAGCAGCTTATCGTACAGCTCTTCCTACGAGCAGTACTTC

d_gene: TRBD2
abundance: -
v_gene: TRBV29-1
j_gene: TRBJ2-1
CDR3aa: CSVEGSGLVEQFF
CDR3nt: TGCAGCGTTGAGGGTAGCGGGTTGGTTGAGCAGTTCTTC

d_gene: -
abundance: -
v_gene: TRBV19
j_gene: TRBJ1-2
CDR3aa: CASMRPSTYGYTF
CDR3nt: TGTGCCAGTATGAGGCCAAGTACATATGGCTACACCTTC

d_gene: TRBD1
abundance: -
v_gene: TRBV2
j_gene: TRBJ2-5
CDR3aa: CASSDSGGIQETQYF
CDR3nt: TGTGCCAGCAGTGATTCAGGGGGCATCCAAGAGACCCAGTACTTC

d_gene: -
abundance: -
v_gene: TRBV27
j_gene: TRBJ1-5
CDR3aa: CASSLFQDQPQHF
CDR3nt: TGTGCCAGCAGTTTGTTTCAGGATCAGCCCCAGCATTTT

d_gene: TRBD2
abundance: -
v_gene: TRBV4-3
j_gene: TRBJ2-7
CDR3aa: CASSQEGSSGPWEQYF
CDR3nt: TGCGCCAGCAGCCAAGAAGGCTCTAGCGGGCCCTGGGAGCAGTACTTC

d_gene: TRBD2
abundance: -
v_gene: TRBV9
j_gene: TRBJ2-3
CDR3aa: CASSVAPGGADTQYF
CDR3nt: TGTGCCAGCAGCGTAGCTCCCGGGGGGGCAGATACGCAGTATTTT

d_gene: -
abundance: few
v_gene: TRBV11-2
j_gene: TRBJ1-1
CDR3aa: CASSMTGNTEAFF
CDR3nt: TGTGCCAGCAGCATGACAGGAAACACTGAAGCTTTCTTT

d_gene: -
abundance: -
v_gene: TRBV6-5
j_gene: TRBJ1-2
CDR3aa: CASTLGRGGGYTF
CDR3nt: TGTGCCAGCACCTTGGGTAGGGGCGGTGGCTACACCTTC

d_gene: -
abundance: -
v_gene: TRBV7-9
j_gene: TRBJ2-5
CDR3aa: CASSLGVFRGETQYF
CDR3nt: TGTGCCAGCAGCTTAGGGGTTTTTCGGGGGGAGACCCAGTACTTC

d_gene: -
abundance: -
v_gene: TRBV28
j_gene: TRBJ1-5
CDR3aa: CASSLSARPQHF
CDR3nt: TGTGCCAGCAGTTTGTCAGCTAGGCCCCAGCATTTT

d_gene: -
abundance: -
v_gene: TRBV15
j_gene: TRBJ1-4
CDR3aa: CATGGAPGGTLMEKLFF
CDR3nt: TGTGCCACGGGGGGGGCCCCCGGAGGGACTCTTATGGAAAAACTGTTTTTT

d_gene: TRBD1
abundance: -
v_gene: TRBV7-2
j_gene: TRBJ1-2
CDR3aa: CASSLGPSGTGGSGYTF
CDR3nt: TGTGCCAGCAGCTTAGGGCCTTCCGGGACAGGGGGCTCTGGCTACACCTTC

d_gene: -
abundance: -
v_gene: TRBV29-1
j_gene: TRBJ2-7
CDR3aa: CSVALGGYEQYF
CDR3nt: TGCAGCGTAGCCCTTGGTGGCTACGAGCAGTACTTC

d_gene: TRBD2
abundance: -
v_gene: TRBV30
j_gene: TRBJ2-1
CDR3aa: CAWSNLLAVHSYNEQFF
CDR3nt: TGTGCCTGGAGTAATCTACTAGCGGTTCACTCCTACAATGAGCAGTTCTTC

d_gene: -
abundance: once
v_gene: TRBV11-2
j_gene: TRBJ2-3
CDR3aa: CASSHEGFSTDTQYF
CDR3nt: TGTGCCAGCAGCCACGAGGGATTCTCCACAGATACGCAGTATTTT

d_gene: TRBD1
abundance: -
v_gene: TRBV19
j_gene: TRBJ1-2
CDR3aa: CASSNRQGANYGYTF
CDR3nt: TGTGCCAGCTCAAACCGACAGGGGGCTAACTATGGCTACACCTTC

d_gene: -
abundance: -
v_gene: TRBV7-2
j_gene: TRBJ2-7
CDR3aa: CASSLAPGVAYEQYF
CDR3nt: TGTGCCAGCAGCTTAGCGCCGGGGGTGGCCTACGAGCAGTACTTC

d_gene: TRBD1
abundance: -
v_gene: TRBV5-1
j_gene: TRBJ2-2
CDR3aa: CASSRGQGGVGELFF
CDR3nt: TGCGCCAGCAGCCGGGGACAGGGGGGAGTCGGGGAGCTGTTTTTT

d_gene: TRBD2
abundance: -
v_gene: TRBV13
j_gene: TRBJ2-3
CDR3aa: CASSLAAGDTDTQYF
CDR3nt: TGTGCCAGCAGCTTAGCAGCGGGAGATACGGATACGCAGTATTTT

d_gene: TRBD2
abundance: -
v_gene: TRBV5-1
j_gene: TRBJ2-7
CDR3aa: CASSLAAREAYEQYF
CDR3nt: TGCGCCAGCAGCTTGGCGGCGCGGGAGGCCTACGAGCAGTACTTC

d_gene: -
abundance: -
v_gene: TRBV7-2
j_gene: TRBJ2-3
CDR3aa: CASSLGGSSRGTQYF
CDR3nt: TGTGCCAGCAGCTTAGGGGGTTCATCCCGGGGTACGCAGTATTTT

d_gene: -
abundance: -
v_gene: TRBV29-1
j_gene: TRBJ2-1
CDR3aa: CSGKPGGISYNEQFF
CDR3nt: TGCAGCGGCAAACCGGGTGGAATCTCCTACAATGAGCAGTTCTTC

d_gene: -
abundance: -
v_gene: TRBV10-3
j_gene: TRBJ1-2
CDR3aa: CAISESYRTGRGYTF
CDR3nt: TGTGCCATCAGTGAGTCTTATAGGACCGGGAGAGGCTACACCTTC

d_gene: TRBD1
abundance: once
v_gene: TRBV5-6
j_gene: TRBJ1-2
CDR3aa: CASSLDGTGLSGYGYTF
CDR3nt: TGTGCCAGCAGCTTGGATGGGACAGGGCTCAGCGGCTATGGCTACACCTTC

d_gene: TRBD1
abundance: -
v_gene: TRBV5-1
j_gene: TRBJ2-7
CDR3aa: CASRPEVTGPHQTYEQYF
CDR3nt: TGCGCCAGCAGACCCGAGGTGACAGGGCCACACCAAACCTACGAGCAGTACTTC

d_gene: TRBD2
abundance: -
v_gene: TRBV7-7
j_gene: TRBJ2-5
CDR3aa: CASSPGGLAGGPRETQYF
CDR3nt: TGTGCCAGCAGCCCTGGCGGACTAGCGGGGGGGCCGCGGGAGACCCAGTACTTC

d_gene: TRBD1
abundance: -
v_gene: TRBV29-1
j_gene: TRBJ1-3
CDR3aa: CSVETGGRGIYF
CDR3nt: TGCAGCGTTGAGACAGGGGGAAGGGGCATATATTTT

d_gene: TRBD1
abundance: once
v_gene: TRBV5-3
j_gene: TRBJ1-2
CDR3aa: CARSVTGGIGYTF
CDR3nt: TGTGCCAGAAGCGTGACAGGGGGCATTGGCTACACCTTC

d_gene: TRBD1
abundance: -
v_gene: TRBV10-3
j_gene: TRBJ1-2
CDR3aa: CAISIRDSAYGYTF
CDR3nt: TGTGCCATCTCAATCCGGGACAGCGCCTATGGCTACACCTTC

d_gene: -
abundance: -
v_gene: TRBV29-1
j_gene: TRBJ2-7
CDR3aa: CSVLRPDKLGEQYF
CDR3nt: TGCAGCGTCCTTAGACCGGACAAACTCGGCGAGCAGTACTTC

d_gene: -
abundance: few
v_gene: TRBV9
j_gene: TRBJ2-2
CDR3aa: CASSVEYLTGELFF
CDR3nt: TGTGCCAGCAGCGTAGAATATCTAACCGGGGAGCTGTTTTTT

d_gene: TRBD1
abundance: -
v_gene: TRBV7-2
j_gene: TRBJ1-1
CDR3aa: CASSFSGGPFTEAFF
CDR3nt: TGTGCCAGCAGCTTTTCAGGGGGGCCTTTCACTGAAGCTTTCTTT

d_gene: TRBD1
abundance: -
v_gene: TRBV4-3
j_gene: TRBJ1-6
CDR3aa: CASSHGQGRDSPLHF
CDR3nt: TGCGCCAGCAGCCACGGACAGGGTAGAGATTCACCCCTCCACTTT

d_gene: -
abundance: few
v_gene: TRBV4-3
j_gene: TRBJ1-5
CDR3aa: CASSQVQGSNQPQHF
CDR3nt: TGCGCCAGCAGCCAAGTACAGGGAAGCAATCAGCCCCAGCATTTT

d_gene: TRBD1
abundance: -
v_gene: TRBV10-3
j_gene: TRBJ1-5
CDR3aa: CAISAGQGGQPQHF
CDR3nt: TGTGCCATCAGCGCGGGACAGGGCGGTCAGCCCCAGCATTTT